Shown below are 18 T cell receptor beta chains from a single sample sequenced in a study of blood T cell repertoires in COVID-19. Profiling relied on immunoSEQ multiplex PCR, and the TCRdb table lists in-frame clones only, not all of them. Here the sample spans 100,000 to 120,000 clones, over 75% being singletons. The sequenced sample was peripheral blood. These receptors all stem from a middle-aged man with acute or convalescent COVID-19.

The CDR3 bases are TGTGCCAGTAGTATACGGAGGGATCCGGTTGGGGCTGATACGCAGTATTTT. Protein sequence: CASSIRRDPVGADTQYF. The chain is built from TRBV19 and TRBJ2-3; a weak D match, TRBD2 (6 bases). Germline V lookup: CDR1 LNHDA, CDR2 SQIVND (reference sequence). V lost 2 bases and J 6 bases, leaving 21 bases between the germline ends. This CDR3 comprises 17 residues.

This chain links TRBV4-1 with TRBJ2-7; a possible D gene is TRBD1 (6 bases). CDR1 MGHRA and CDR2 YSYEKL come from the germline V gene. V lost 3 bases, J lost 6 bases, and 12 bases lay in between. The CDR3 is 13 amino acids. This chain's CDR3 is CASSQVQGSEQYF. DNA for the CDR3: TGCGCCAGCAGCCAGGTACAGGGAAGCGAGCAGTACTTC.

The chain is built from TRBV11-2 and TRBJ1-2; 8 bases match TRBD1. The germline CDR1 and CDR2 sequences are SGHAT and FQNNGV. The CDR3 runs 15 residues. The J segment lost 7 bases and the V segment lost 5 bases, leaving 12 bases of the junction unmatched. CDR3 sequence reads: CASSLLTGEVGGYTF. Written as DNA, the CDR3 is TGTGCCAGCAGCCTGTTGACAGGGGAAGTTGGTGGCTACACCTTC.

The chain couples TRBV5-5 to TRBJ2-1, with D possibly being TRBD2 (6 bases). This CDR3 comprises 16 residues. Germline V gene lookup returns CDR1 SGHKS and CDR2 YYEKEE (reference sequence). The V gene lost 4 bases and the J gene lost 7 bases, with 21 bases spanning the gap. The CDR3 region has the DNA TGTGCCAGCAGCCCCCGGGAGACCAACCCAGGGAATGAGCAGTTCTTC. This codes for CASSPRETNPGNEQFF.

This chain connects TRBV28 to TRBJ2-1; no definite D call. CDR3 length: 14 amino acids. Germline CDR1 is MDHEN and CDR2 is SYDVKM. Trimming took 6 bases from V and 3 from J, leaving 12 bases between them. CDR3 nucleotides: TGTGCCAGCAGCCGGCACAGCAGCTACAATGAGCAGTTCTTC. It translates to CASSRHSSYNEQFF.

The J gene is TRBJ1-2, the V gene TRBV12-3 or TRBV12-4, with a weak D call TRBD1 (5 bases). CDR3 length: 11 residues. The V and J ends lost 9 bases and 7 bases respectively, with 12 bases between them. The CDR3 nucleotides are TGTGCCAGTTCAGGGAGGTTTGGCTACACCTTC. Translating it yields CASSGRFGYTF.

The CDR3, as DNA: TGTGCCAGCCGCGTGACAGGGATCAACGAGCAGTACTTC. It encodes CASRVTGINEQYF. The rearrangement links TRBV6-5 to TRBJ2-7; 7 nucleotides agree with TRBD1. V trimming: 8 bases; J trimming: 5 bases; junction bases outside the gene matches: 9. CDR3 length: 13 residues. Germline values: CDR1 MNHEY, CDR2 SVGAGI.

The V gene is TRBV5-1, the J gene TRBJ1-4; the match to TRBD1 covers 9 bases. V was pared by 0 bases and J by 0 bases, with 6 bases of the junction left unmatched. In germline, CDR1 is SGHRS, CDR2 YFSETQ. There are 18 residues in the CDR3. CDR3 amino acids: CASSLAGQGTTTNEKLFF. In DNA form, the CDR3 reads TGCGCCAGCAGCTTGGCAGGACAGGGGACCACAACTAATGAAAAACTGTTTTTT. Drawing the rest from reference TRBV5-1 and TRBJ1-4, the complete variable domain is KAGVTQTPRYLIKTRGQQVTLSCSPISGHRSVSWYQQTPGQGLQFLFEYFSETQRNKGNFPGRFSGRQFSNSRSEMNVSTLELGDSALYLCASSLAGQGTTTNEKLFFGSGTQLSVL.

The genes are TRBV5-1 and TRBJ2-5; the D gene is possibly TRBD2 (8 bases). CDR3 length: 15 amino acids. Germline CDR1 is SGHRS and CDR2 is YFSETQ. Trimming removed 5 bases at V and 6 bases at J, with 20 bases between. CDR3 DNA: TGCGCCAGCAGGGAACCGGGACTAGGGGGCCAGACCCAGTACTTC. Translating it yields CASREPGLGGQTQYF.

V gene TRBV4-2 combines with J gene TRBJ2-5; 9 bases are a match to TRBD2. Unmatched junction bases numbered 8, after V lost 1 base and J lost 5 bases. CDR1 is LGHNA, CDR2 YNFKEQ, per germline. The CDR3 runs 16 residues. The CDR3 nucleotides read TGTGCCAGCAGCCAAGGCGGGAGGGGACGCGAGGAGACCCAGTACTTC. It codes for CASSQGGRGREETQYF.

V and J are TRBV3-1 (or the pseudogene TRBV3-2) and TRBJ2-1, with D tentatively TRBD2 (5 bases). Trimming removed 6 bases from V and 5 bases from J, with 17 bases in between. Germline V gives CDR1 LGHDT, CDR2 YNNKEL (reference sequence). The CDR3 contains 15 residues. CDR3 sequence reads: CASSINGNRHNEQFF. CDR3 in DNA: TGTGCCAGCAGTATCAACGGGAATCGGCACAATGAGCAGTTCTTC.

This chain joins TRBV2 and TRBJ2-7, with a weak D call TRBD1 (6 bases). CDR1 is SNHLY, CDR2 FYNNEI, per germline. There are 14 residues in the CDR3. V was cut by 4 bases and J by 2 bases, with 12 bases left in between. Written as DNA, the CDR3 is TGTGCCAGCAGTGTAATGAAGGGGGCCTACGAGCAGTACTTC. The encoded protein is CASSVMKGAYEQYF.

The V gene is TRBV9, the J gene TRBJ1-1; D unresolved. The CDR3 is 13 residues long. V shed 4 bases and J shed 1 base, with 8 bases lying between them. The germline CDR1 and CDR2 sequences are SGDLS and YYNGEE. The CDR3 nucleotides are TGTGCCAGCAGCATGGGAGCGAACACTGAAGCTTTCTTT. Its translation is CASSMGANTEAFF.

The CDR3 nucleotides read TGTGCCAGCAGCTTAGATAGTCTTGTCCAGCCCCAGCATTTT. Its protein product is CASSLDSLVQPQHF. The rearrangement joins TRBV7-2 to TRBJ1-5; D call uncertain. CDR3 length: 14 residues. Trimming pared 1 base from V and 7 bases from J, leaving 11 bases between. From germline, CDR1 is SGHTA and CDR2 FQGNSA.

V gene TRBV18 combines with J gene TRBJ2-6, with D uncertain. Germline CDR1 and CDR2: KGHSH and LQKENI. The CDR3 runs 15 residues. Deletions cut 0 bases from V and 1 base from J, with 4 bases between. Here the CDR3 DNA reads TGTGCCAGCTCACCACCGCAGTCTGGGGCCAACGTCCTGACTTTC. This sequence encodes CASSPPQSGANVLTF. Drawing the rest from reference TRBV18 and TRBJ2-6, the complete variable domain is NAGVMQNPRHLVRRRGQEARLRCSPMKGHSHVYWYRQLPEEGLKFMVYLQKENIIDESGMPKERFSAEFPKEGPSILRIQQVVRGDSAAYFCASSPPQSGANVLTFGAGSRLTVL.

The chain has TRBV12-5 and TRBJ2-1; TRBD2 matches at 9 bases. The germline V gene encodes CDR1 LGHNT and CDR2 FRNRAP. Trimming at V came to 3 bases and at J to 12 bases, leaving 18 bases not matched to a gene. This CDR3 comprises 17 residues. CDR3 loop: CASGLSISGSWSGGQFF. As DNA, the CDR3 is TGTGCTAGTGGTTTATCGATTAGCGGGAGTTGGTCTGGGGGGCAGTTCTTC.

A single count supports this clone. The chain carries TRBV12-3 or TRBV12-4 and TRBJ2-2, with D perhaps TRBD1 (6 bases). This CDR3 spans 13 amino acids. With 6 bases removed from V and 1 base from J, the gap between germline ends came to 6 bases. The CDR3 region is CASSRGNTGELFF. Here the CDR3 DNA reads TGTGCCAGCAGCAGGGGGAACACCGGGGAGCTGTTTTTT.

The rearrangement links TRBV5-1 to TRBJ2-5; TRBD2 is a possible D gene (5 bases). The CDR3 has 14 amino acids. CDR1 is SGHRS and CDR2 is YFSETQ in the germline V gene. The germline V and J ends were trimmed by 3 bases and 1 base, with 10 bases remaining between them. The CDR3 sequence is CASSSDWPQETQYF. DNA for the CDR3: TGCGCCAGCAGCTCGGACTGGCCCCAAGAGACCCAGTACTTC.